Listed below are T cell receptor beta chains from one sample, sequenced in a study of shared clonotypes between healthy human individuals. Profiling relied on immunoSEQ multiplex PCR, and the TCRdb table lists in-frame clones only, not all of them. The sample shows approximately 2,300,000 clones, around 92% of them seen only once. What was sequenced was naive CD4+ T cells from PBMCs. The receptors derive from a man between 18 and 29 years old in good health. Some clones in this sample may be carry-over from other donors' samples. Each CDR3 is given with its conserved first and last residue.

TRBV6-1,TRBJ2-5,CASRSGGGRETQYF
TRBV6-1,TRBJ2-7,CATLSRTGGKNEQYF
TRBV5-1,TRBJ2-5,CASSLGLAGGQETQYF
TRBV27,TRBJ2-3,CASSLSGGPKTDTQYF
TRBV29-1,TRBJ1-4,CSVEGDGGKGLFF
TRBV13,TRBJ2-7,CASSLAGVGYEQYF
TRBV6-5,TRBJ2-7,CASSPGTPRMERQYF
TRBV2,TRBJ2-7,CATRQGEIPYF
TRBV19,TRBJ1-5,CASKTSDRGGGQPQHF
TRBV19,TRBJ1-1,CASSIVYGGGRSTEAFF
TRBV21-1,TRBJ2-7,CASSSPEAPYEQYF
TRBV6-6,TRBJ2-1,CASTVAGGSYNEQFF
TRBV11-2,TRBJ2-5,CASSLRLQGPWETQYF
TRBV4-1,TRBJ2-3,CASSHPSGLSLSTDTQYF
TRBV7-3,TRBJ2-3,CASSLLGQGVTDTQYF
TRBV5-5,TRBJ1-2,CASSSPRDLVGYTF
TRBV6-6,TRBJ2-4,CASSPSGQKNIQYF
TRBV4-3,TRBJ2-2,CASSQDPAIGTGELFF
TRBV7-3,TRBJ2-3,CASSLVGLAGDTQYF
TRBV5-4,TRBJ2-7,CASKDPPGEQYF